The clone carrying this T cell receptor (beta chain) was detected only a few times. Its antigen is as yet unknown. This sample was included in a study of beta chain features in type 1 diabetes. Study observations and caveats: Significant though moderate, a shortening of TCRB CDR3s appeared in all four CD4+ subsets of Type 1 diabetes patients.

The sequenced template was cDNA made from the entire isolated RNA. Clones were sequenced by immunoSEQ multiplex PCR, and TCRdb holds only the in-frame ones, with some missing. The sample has 200,000 to 300,000 clones, 9.5% to 13% seen once; the top ten hold around 0.015%. Germline-derived CDR1 and CDR2 are GTSNPN and SVGIG (reference sequence). The trim removed 3 bases at V and 1 base at J, leaving 10 bases unmatched. The CDR3 sequence is 17 residues long. Sequences were obtained from naive CD4+ T cells from blood. The clonotype comes from a man aged 25-40 years with type 1 diabetes. This chain uses TRBV30 with TRBJ1-2; 11 nucleotides match TRBD1. The CDR3 DNA reads as TGTGCCTGGAGGCGGGGACAGGGGGAAGATCTTAACTATGGCTACACCTTC. Residues: CAWRRGQGEDLNYGYTF. Full variable domain (rest looked up from reference TRBV30 and TRBJ1-2): SQTIHQWPATLVQPVGSPLSLECTVEGTSNPNLYWYRQAAGRGLQLLFYSVGIGQISSEVPQNLSASRPQDRQFILSSKKLLLSDSGFYLCAWRRGQGEDLNYGYTFGSGTRLTVV.